A single sample gave rise to the 21 T cell receptor beta chains below, sequenced in a study of cytotoxic CD8 clonotypes in ibrutinib-treated CLL. TCRdb's copy holds only in-frame clones and misses some; the assay was immunoSEQ multiplex PCR. In the table there are around 50,000 clones, about three fifths of which are singletons. Specimen: PBMCs, collected after 24 months of ibrutinib treatment. These receptors all stem from a human donor with chronic lymphocytic leukemia.

This clone showed up just once. CDR3: CASSLAVADTQYF. CDR3 bases: TGCGCCAGCAGCTTGGCCGTCGCCGATACGCAGTATTTT. The chain joins TRBV5-1 to TRBJ2-3; no firm D call. Between the trimmed V and J ends, which lost 0 bases and 6 bases, there was a span of 8 bases. CDR3 length: 13 amino acids. CDR1 SGHRS and CDR2 YFSETQ come from the germline V gene. Full variable domain (remainder filled in from reference TRBV5-1 and TRBJ2-3): KAGVTQTPRYLIKTRGQQVTLSCSPISGHRSVSWYQQTPGQGLQFLFEYFSETQRNKGNFPGRFSGRQFSNSRSEMNVSTLELGDSALYLCASSLAVADTQYFGPGTRLTVL.

The V call is TRBV6-4, the J call TRBJ1-1, with D unresolved. The CDR3 consists of 12 residues. Per the germline V gene, CDR1 is MRHNA and CDR2 is SNTAGT. V shed 0 bases and J shed 7 bases, with 6 bases lying between them. CDR3 amino acids: CASSDSIGEAFF. In DNA form, the CDR3 reads TGTGCCAGCAGTGACTCGATAGGTGAAGCTTTCTTT.

This chain joins TRBV5-1 and TRBJ1-3; D unclear. Between the trimmed V and J ends, which lost 4 bases and 3 bases, there was a span of 14 bases. The CDR3 consists of 15 residues. Germline loops: CDR1 SGHRS, CDR2 YFSETQ. The CDR3 DNA follows: TGCGCCAGCAGCAACGACCCCTCAGTTGGAAACACCATATATTTT. Translation: CASSNDPSVGNTIYF.

This clone has just a few counts. The chain recombines TRBV29-1 with TRBJ2-2; D not certain. There are 13 residues in the CDR3. The ends were cut back, 5 bases at V and 0 bases at J, with 7 bases in the middle. In germline, CDR1 is SQVTM, CDR2 ANQGSEA. CDR3 loop: CSVKMANTGELFF. The CDR3 coding sequence is TGCAGCGTTAAGATGGCGAACACCGGGGAGCTGTTTTTT.

This clone was counted many times. This chain connects TRBV2 to TRBJ2-2, with TRBD1 matching 7 bases. Germline CDR1 and CDR2: SNHLY and FYNNEI. With V trimmed by 2 bases and J by 5 bases, 5 bases remained unmatched. CDR3 length: 15 residues. As DNA, the CDR3 is TGTGCCAGCAGTGAACAGACAGGGCCTACCGGGGAGCTGTTTTTT. It codes for CASSEQTGPTGELFF.

This chain joins TRBV19 and TRBJ1-5, with D hard to call. The CDR3 contains 13 residues. Trimming took 3 bases from V and 4 from J, leaving 7 bases between them. Germline CDR1 LNHDA, CDR2 SQIVND (reference sequence). The CDR3 is CASSIQQNQPQHF. CDR3 nucleotide sequence: TGTGCCAGTAGTATCCAGCAAAATCAGCCCCAGCATTTT.

By share, this clone ranks as large. The sample has other DNA sequences that encode this CDR3 too. The J gene is TRBJ1-2, the V gene TRBV5-1; 8 bases are shared with TRBD1. V gave up 0 bases and J gave up 2 bases; unmatched junction bases: 0. This CDR3 spans 14 amino acids. Germline V lookup: CDR1 SGHRS, CDR2 YFSETQ. In DNA, the CDR3 is TGCGCCAGCAGCTTGGACAGGGGGAACTATGGCTACACCTTC. It encodes CASSLDRGNYGYTF.

V usage is TRBV16 and J usage is TRBJ1-2; D unresolved. V shed 0 bases and J shed 7 bases, with 6 bases lying between them. Germline assignment: CDR1 KGHSY and CDR2 FQNENV. CDR3 length equals 12 residues. The CDR3 reads CASSQSRTGYTF. In DNA form, the CDR3 reads TGTGCCAGCAGCCAATCCAGAACTGGCTACACCTTC.

V is TRBV19 and J is TRBJ1-5; no definite D call. V shed 6 bases and J shed 5 bases, with 11 bases lying between them. The germline V gene encodes CDR1 LNHDA and CDR2 SQIVND (reference sequence). CDR3 length equals 13 residues. For the CDR3, the DNA is TGTGCCAGTAGGCGACCTGGGGATCAGCCCCAGCATTTT. Protein: CASRRPGDQPQHF. The whole variable domain, filled in from reference TRBV19 and TRBJ1-5, reads DGGITQSPKYLFRKEGQNVTLSCEQNLNHDAMYWYRQDPGQGLRLIYYSQIVNDFQKGDIAEGYSVSREKKESFPLTVTSAQKNPTAFYLCASRRPGDQPQHFGDGTRLSIL.

This chain links TRBV5-1 with TRBJ2-7; 14 positions match TRBD2. The V and J ends lost 4 bases and 5 bases, in that order; junction bases with no gene match: 5. Germline values: CDR1 SGHRS, CDR2 YFSETQ. The CDR3 spans 15 residues. The CDR3: CASSGGTSGGHEQYF. Written as DNA, the CDR3 is TGCGCCAGCAGCGGAGGGACTAGCGGGGGCCACGAGCAGTACTTC.

On this clone itself: Germline and junction disagree at one end, which may indicate a read error. V and J are TRBV7-7 and TRBJ2-3; possibly TRBD2 for D (6 bases). CDR3 length: 13 amino acids. CDR1 and CDR2 (germline): SSHAT, FNYEAQ (reference sequence). CDR3 in amino acids: CASSRDFTDTQYF. The CDR3 coding sequence is TGTGCTAGCAGCCGGGACTTCACAGATACGCAGTATTTT. The whole variable domain, filled in from reference TRBV7-7 and TRBJ2-3, reads GAGVSQSPRYKVTKRGQDVTLRCDPISSHATLYWYQQALGQGPEFLTYFNYEAQPDKSGLPSDRFSAERPEGSISTLTIQRTEQRDSAMYRCASSRDFTDTQYFGPGTRLTVL.

This clone came up a few times. The chain employs TRBV2 and TRBJ1-1; the match to TRBD1 covers 7 bases. J lost 0 bases, V lost 6 bases, and 7 bases had no gene match. CDR1 and CDR2 from the germline V gene are SNHLY and FYNNEI. This CDR3 spans 15 amino acids. Here the CDR3 reads CASSGDSGVNTEAFF. The CDR3 nucleotides are TGTGCCAGCAGCGGGGACAGCGGAGTGAACACTGAAGCTTTCTTT.

The J gene is TRBJ2-7, the V gene TRBV29-1, with D hard to call. The CDR3 runs 13 residues. CDR1 and CDR2 from the germline V gene are SQVTM and ANQGSEA. V was clipped by 0 bases and J by 7 bases, with 13 bases between them. CDR3 sequence: CSVEDRLTREQYF. The CDR3, as DNA: TGCAGCGTTGAAGATCGACTTACTCGGGAGCAGTACTTC.

The gene calls are TRBV29-1 and TRBJ2-5, with 7 bases lining up with TRBD1. The CDR3 runs 12 residues. V lost 5 bases and J lost 5; bases outside the gene matches: 5. Germline loops: CDR1 SQVTM, CDR2 ANQGSEA. The CDR3 protein is CSVLRGLETQYF. The CDR3 DNA reads as TGCAGCGTTTTAAGGGGGCTTGAGACCCAGTACTTC.

This clone was seen just once. The chain links TRBV12-5 to TRBJ2-6; D is unclear. The length of the CDR3 is 15 residues. Germline V CDR1 and CDR2: LGHNT, FRNRAP. Trimming took 1 base from V and 0 from J, leaving 4 bases between them. Written as DNA, the CDR3 is TGTGCTAGTGGTTTGGGAGCCTCTGGGGCCAACGTCCTGACTTTC. As protein: CASGLGASGANVLTF.

This clone was recorded many times. V gene TRBV19 combines with J gene TRBJ1-2; tentatively, D is TRBD1 (5 bases). V lost 6 bases to trimming and J lost 6 bases, with 20 bases between them. Germline-derived CDR1 and CDR2 are LNHDA and SQIVND (reference sequence). The CDR3 spans 15 residues. The CDR3 region has the DNA TGTGCCAGTAGCCGCCTCCGGGGCCTAAAGGATGGCTACACCTTC. Protein product: CASSRLRGLKDGYTF.

This chain links TRBV6-1 with TRBJ1-3; D gene uncertain. Trimming removed 8 bases at V and 3 bases at J, with 11 bases between. Germline CDR1 is MNHNS and CDR2 is SASEGT. The CDR3 covers 13 residues. The CDR3 protein is CASDQERGNTIYF. In DNA form, the CDR3 reads TGTGCCAGCGACCAGGAGCGTGGAAACACCATATATTTT.

This rearrangement joins TRBV25-1 to TRBJ2-3; 13 bases match TRBD2. This CDR3 is built from 15 residues. With V trimmed by 7 bases and J by 3 bases, 4 bases remained unmatched. Germline V lookup: CDR1 MGHDK, CDR2 SYGVNS. The DNA for the CDR3 is TGTGCCAGCACGATGACTAGCGGGGGGACAGATACGCAGTATTTT. Its protein product is CASTMTSGGTDTQYF. The full variable domain, rest sourced from reference TRBV25-1 and TRBJ2-3, is EADIYQTPRYLVIGTGKKITLECSQTMGHDKMYWYQQDPGMELHLIHYSYGVNSTEKGDLSSESTVSRIRTEHFPLTLESARPSHTSQYLCASTMTSGGTDTQYFGPGTRLTVL.

The V and J genes are TRBV2 and TRBJ2-3, with 10 nucleotides matching TRBD2. V dropped 10 bases and J dropped 5; count of bases not matched to a gene: 9. Germline V gene data show CDR1 as SNHLY and CDR2 as FYNNEI. This CDR3 spans 14 amino acids. CDR3 protein: CATPAGGQGDTQYF. In DNA, the CDR3 is TGTGCCACTCCAGCGGGGGGGCAGGGAGATACGCAGTATTTT.

This clone has only one observation. The gene calls are TRBV29-1 and TRBJ2-3, with D possibly matching TRBD1 (5 bases). The CDR3 runs 14 residues. CDR1 is SQVTM, CDR2 ANQGSEA, per germline. DNA of the CDR3: TGCAGTTCGACCCCAGGGATTAGCACAGATACGCAGTATTTT. Its translation is CSSTPGISTDTQYF.

This clone was seen more than once but under ten times. The chain joins TRBV5-4 to TRBJ2-7; the match to TRBD1 covers 8 bases. From germline, CDR1 is SGHNT and CDR2 YYREEE (reference sequence). This CDR3 has 14 residues. Trimming took 3 bases from V and 0 from J; bases not matched to a gene: 2. CDR3 amino acids: CASSSGTGSYEQYF. The DNA for the CDR3 is TGTGCCAGCAGCTCGGGGACAGGCTCCTACGAGCAGTACTTC.